These T cell receptor beta chains were read from a single sample in a study of shared clonotypes between healthy human individuals. Generated by immunoSEQ multiplex PCR, the TCRdb table keeps only in-frame clones and is missing some. This sample has about 2.4 million clones, with just over 90% found just once. Sequenced: naive CD4+ T cells sorted from blood. These TCRs come from a man between 18 and 29 years old in good health. The CDR3 runs from the conserved cysteine through the conserved F or W. The order of the fields is V gene, clone size, J gene, D gene, CDR3 protein, CDR3 DNA. The D gene is left open where the match is weak. Expanded clones are given a class, and other clones once, few, many or no size at all.

V: TRBV5-1; size: -; J: TRBJ2-3; D: -; CDR3: CASSPTTAGSTDTQYF; DNA: TGCGCCAGCAGCCCGACTACGGCGGGGAGCACAGATACGCAGTATTTT
V: TRBV1; size: -; J: TRBJ2-1; D: -; CDR3: CTSSQVGAEGNEQFF; DNA: TGCACCAGCAGCCAAGTCGGGGCTGAAGGGAATGAGCAGTTCTTC
V: TRBV9; size: -; J: TRBJ1-6; D: TRBD1; CDR3: CASSVEQGANNSPLHF; DNA: TGTGCCAGCAGCGTAGAACAGGGGGCCAATAATTCACCCCTCCACTTT
V: TRBV4-3; size: -; J: TRBJ1-1; D: TRBD1; CDR3: CASSQQGQGPRLGTEAFF; DNA: TGCGCCAGCAGCCAGCAGGGACAGGGGCCGCGTCTGGGCACTGAAGCTTTCTTT
V: TRBV5-1; size: -; J: TRBJ2-1; D: -; CDR3: CASSSGANEQFF; DNA: TGCGCCAGCAGCTCAGGGGCGAATGAGCAGTTCTTC
V: TRBV10-3; size: -; J: TRBJ2-4; D: -; CDR3: CAIKDSLGKNIQYF; DNA: TGTGCCATCAAAGATTCCCTGGGCAAAAACATTCAGTACTTC
V: TRBV18; size: -; J: TRBJ2-7; D: TRBD1; CDR3: CASSPQTGIEQYF; DNA: TGTGCCAGCTCACCTCAGACAGGGATCGAGCAGTACTTC
V: TRBV13; size: -; J: TRBJ2-1; D: TRBD2; CDR3: CASSPQRGGSYNEQFF; DNA: TGTGCCAGCAGCCCCCAGCGGGGGGGCTCCTACAATGAGCAGTTCTTC
V: TRBV5-1; size: -; J: TRBJ2-7; D: TRBD1; CDR3: CASSLVSGQGSEQYF; DNA: TGCGCCAGCAGCTTGGTATCCGGACAGGGTTCCGAGCAGTACTTC
V: TRBV4-2; size: -; J: TRBJ1-1; D: TRBD1; CDR3: CASSLTGGKAFF; DNA: TGTGCCAGCAGCCTTACAGGGGGCAAAGCTTTCTTT
V: TRBV2; size: -; J: TRBJ1-2; D: -; CDR3: CASSENPPGLALYTF; DNA: TGTGCCAGCAGTGAAAACCCCCCAGGGTTAGCCCTATACACCTTC
V: TRBV4-1; size: -; J: TRBJ1-2; D: -; CDR3: CASSQVTRGYGYTF; DNA: TGCGCCAGCAGCCAAGTTACCAGGGGATATGGCTACACCTTC
V: TRBV7-2; size: -; J: TRBJ2-5; D: TRBD2; CDR3: CASSPQGGEQETQYF; DNA: TGTGCCAGCAGCCCCCAGGGAGGGGAACAAGAGACCCAGTACTTC
V: TRBV30; size: -; J: TRBJ2-7; D: TRBD2; CDR3: CAWSDGTTYEQYF; DNA: TGTGCCTGGAGCGATGGGACTACCTACGAGCAGTACTTC
V: TRBV6-6; size: -; J: TRBJ2-2; D: TRBD2; CDR3: CASSFRTSGSGELFF; DNA: TGTGCCAGCAGTTTCCGGACTAGCGGTTCCGGGGAGCTGTTTTTT
V: TRBV5-6; size: -; J: TRBJ1-4; D: -; CDR3: CASSLRGAHRTEKLFF; DNA: TGTGCCAGCAGCTTGCGGGGGGCGCATCGGACAGAAAAACTGTTTTTT
V: TRBV18; size: -; J: TRBJ2-1; D: TRBD2; CDR3: CASSPSQGLINEQFF; DNA: TGTGCCAGCTCACCGAGTCAGGGACTAATAAATGAGCAGTTCTTC
V: TRBV19; size: -; J: TRBJ2-5; D: -; CDR3: CASSTTRRETQYF; DNA: TGTGCCAGTAGTACGACTAGGCGAGAGACCCAGTACTTC
V: TRBV5-6; size: -; J: TRBJ1-6; D: TRBD1; CDR3: CASSPDRGGHSPLHF; DNA: TGTGCCAGCAGTCCCGACAGGGGTGGTCATTCACCCCTCCACTTT
V: TRBV14; size: once; J: TRBJ1-1; D: -; CDR3: CASSQDPGSTEAFF; DNA: TGTGCCAGCAGCCAAGACCCAGGGAGCACTGAAGCTTTCTTT
V: TRBV20-1; size: -; J: TRBJ2-1; D: -; CDR3: CSAIYFEQFF; DNA: TGCAGTGCTATATATTTCGAGCAGTTCTTC
V: TRBV10-1; size: -; J: TRBJ1-5; D: -; CDR3: CASSAGLVGNQPQHF; DNA: TGCGCCAGCAGCGCTGGTTTAGTCGGCAATCAGCCCCAGCATTTT
V: TRBV7-9; size: -; J: TRBJ2-5; D: -; CDR3: CASSLGGRTPRETQYF; DNA: TGTGCCAGCAGCTTAGGTGGGAGAACCCCTCGGGAGACCCAGTACTTC
V: TRBV29-1; size: -; J: TRBJ1-1; D: -; CDR3: CSAEGGVAEAFF; DNA: TGCAGCGCCGAAGGGGGGGTGGCTGAAGCTTTCTTT
V: TRBV4-3; size: -; J: TRBJ2-7; D: TRBD1; CDR3: CASSQHRGQTYEQYF; DNA: TGCGCCAGCAGCCAGCACAGGGGGCAGACCTACGAGCAGTACTTC
V: TRBV6-6; size: -; J: TRBJ2-3; D: -; CDR3: CASTPLVGGRGDTQYF; DNA: TGTGCCAGCACCCCGTTGGTAGGAGGTCGTGGGGATACGCAGTATTTT
V: TRBV5-4; size: -; J: TRBJ1-2; D: -; CDR3: CASVPYGGANYGYTF; DNA: TGTGCCAGCGTACCCTACGGGGGGGCTAACTATGGCTACACCTTC
V: TRBV5-1; size: -; J: TRBJ2-7; D: TRBD1; CDR3: CASKYQQGAPYEQYF; DNA: TGCGCCAGCAAGTACCAACAGGGGGCTCCCTACGAGCAGTACTTC
V: TRBV5-4; size: -; J: TRBJ2-1; D: -; CDR3: CASSSAGRNEQFF; DNA: TGTGCCAGCAGCTCCGCCGGGCGCAATGAGCAGTTCTTC
V: TRBV6-5; size: -; J: TRBJ1-4; D: -; CDR3: CASSYSWGNEKLFF; DNA: TGTGCCAGCAGTTACTCGTGGGGTAATGAAAAACTGTTTTTT
V: TRBV7-2; size: -; J: TRBJ2-7; D: TRBD1; CDR3: CASSLATGSYEQYF; DNA: TGTGCCAGCAGCTTAGCGACAGGGTCCTACGAGCAGTACTTC
V: TRBV27; size: -; J: TRBJ1-1; D: -; CDR3: CASSSVNTEAFF; DNA: TGTGCCAGCAGCTCCGTGAACACTGAAGCTTTCTTT
V: TRBV7-9; size: -; J: TRBJ2-2; D: -; CDR3: CASRAGRNTGELFF; DNA: TGTGCCAGCAGAGCCGGACGGAACACCGGGGAGCTGTTTTTT
V: TRBV9; size: -; J: TRBJ1-6; D: -; CDR3: CASSVRDTGAPLHF; DNA: TGTGCCAGCAGCGTAAGGGACACGGGAGCACCCCTCCACTTT
V: TRBV18; size: -; J: TRBJ2-2; D: TRBD1; CDR3: CASSPTGAGGFTGELFF; DNA: TGTGCCAGCTCACCCACCGGGGCAGGGGGCTTCACCGGGGAGCTGTTTTTT
V: TRBV27; size: -; J: TRBJ1-3; D: -; CDR3: CASSLGATSGGTIYF; DNA: TGTGCCAGCAGTTTGGGGGCCACCTCCGGGGGCACCATATATTTT
V: TRBV5-4; size: -; J: TRBJ1-1; D: TRBD1; CDR3: CASSRGDRINTEAFF; DNA: TGTGCCAGCAGCCGGGGGGACAGAATTAACACTGAAGCTTTCTTT
V: TRBV15; size: -; J: TRBJ2-7; D: TRBD2; CDR3: CATSRDRGGAYEQYF; DNA: TGTGCCACCAGCAGAGACCGGGGGGGAGCCTACGAGCAGTACTTC
V: TRBV2; size: few; J: TRBJ1-5; D: -; CDR3: CASSEDRAQPQHF; DNA: TGTGCCAGCAGTGAAGATAGGGCTCAGCCCCAGCATTTT
V: TRBV7-9; size: -; J: TRBJ1-3; D: -; CDR3: CASSYLQGSGNTIYF; DNA: TGTGCCAGCAGCTACCTACAAGGCTCTGGAAACACCATATATTTT
V: TRBV5-1; size: -; J: TRBJ2-2; D: -; CDR3: CASSLGGAAGELFF; DNA: TGCGCCAGCAGCTTGGGAGGGGCCGCCGGGGAGCTGTTTTTT
V: TRBV19; size: once; J: TRBJ2-3; D: TRBD1; CDR3: CASSPNRGPSGTDTQYF; DNA: TGTGCCAGTAGCCCCAACAGGGGGCCTTCGGGCACAGATACGCAGTATTTT
V: TRBV9; size: -; J: TRBJ2-7; D: TRBD2; CDR3: CASSVGAGEEQYF; DNA: TGTGCCAGCAGCGTCGGAGCGGGGGAGGAGCAGTACTTC
V: TRBV7-2; size: -; J: TRBJ2-1; D: -; CDR3: CASSFPHRARQFF; DNA: TGTGCCAGCAGCTTCCCCCACAGGGCCCGGCAGTTCTTC
V: TRBV5-1; size: -; J: TRBJ1-3; D: -; CDR3: CASSRTAPSSGNTIYF; DNA: TGCGCCAGCAGCCGGACAGCCCCCAGCTCTGGAAACACCATATATTTT
V: TRBV4-3; size: -; J: TRBJ2-1; D: TRBD2; CDR3: CASSPSGSYNEQFF; DNA: TGCGCCAGCAGCCCTAGCGGGAGCTACAATGAGCAGTTCTTC
V: TRBV5-1; size: -; J: TRBJ1-3; D: -; CDR3: CASSLRGDRGNTIYF; DNA: TGCGCCAGCAGCTTGCGTGGAGATCGCGGAAACACCATATATTTT
V: TRBV18; size: -; J: TRBJ1-4; D: TRBD1; CDR3: CASSQGQGNGNEKLFF; DNA: TGTGCCAGCTCCCAGGGACAGGGGAACGGGAATGAAAAACTGTTTTTT
V: TRBV7-6; size: -; J: TRBJ2-1; D: TRBD2; CDR3: CASSLVASGYNEQFF; DNA: TGTGCCAGCAGCTTAGTTGCTAGCGGGTACAATGAGCAGTTCTTC
V: TRBV19; size: -; J: TRBJ2-1; D: TRBD2; CDR3: CASRLAGGNEQFF; DNA: TGTGCCAGTAGACTAGCGGGGGGGAATGAGCAGTTCTTC
V: TRBV4-1; size: -; J: TRBJ2-1; D: -; CDR3: CASSHPAVPRSYNEQFF; DNA: TGCGCCAGCAGCCACCCAGCGGTCCCGCGCTCCTACAATGAGCAGTTCTTC
V: TRBV5-1; size: -; J: TRBJ2-5; D: -; CDR3: CASNIGETQYF; DNA: TGCGCCAGCAATATTGGAGAGACCCAGTACTTC
V: TRBV10-3; size: -; J: TRBJ1-6; D: TRBD1; CDR3: CAISEPGTGSTGGSYNSPLHF; DNA: TGTGCCATCAGTGAGCCCGGGACAGGTTCGACAGGGGGCTCCTATAATTCACCCCTCCACTTT
V: TRBV6-5; size: -; J: TRBJ2-3; D: -; CDR3: CASRERYTDTQYF; DNA: TGTGCCAGCAGAGAGCGGTACACAGATACGCAGTATTTT
V: TRBV14; size: -; J: TRBJ1-1; D: -; CDR3: CASSQGSVTEAFF; DNA: TGTGCCAGCAGCCAAGGGTCAGTCACTGAAGCTTTCTTT
V: TRBV5-1; size: -; J: TRBJ1-1; D: TRBD1; CDR3: CASSRDGQGVTEAFF; DNA: TGCGCCAGCAGCAGGGACGGACAGGGGGTTACTGAAGCTTTCTTT
V: TRBV30; size: -; J: TRBJ2-1; D: -; CDR3: CAWSGVVSVGNEQFF; DNA: TGTGCCTGGAGTGGCGTAGTCAGCGTCGGCAATGAGCAGTTCTTC